The clone carrying this T cell receptor beta chain was counted between two and nine times. Its antigen remains unidentified. The sample comes from a study of vaccination and CD4 T cells after COVID-19. Points from the study as a whole: Convalescent patients' median share of reactive clones seen only post-vaccination was approximately 85%.

As to treatment: roughly nine-day PBMC culture with coronavirus spike peptide pools or control peptides (ViraFEST assay). Positive PCR tests dated from March to December 2020, predating US Alpha, Beta and Delta variants. Cultures used a few million PBMCs per well, approximately 9.2 IU/ml IL-2 and about 10 ug/ml peptides. The V end lost 1 base, the J end lost 6 bases, and 13 bases lay between the germline ends. Germline V gene data show CDR1 as SNHLY and CDR2 as FYNNEI. The CDR3 is 15 amino acids. Cultured CD4+ T-cell DNA underwent Oncomine TCR Beta short-read sequencing. Genomic DNA from cultured CD4+ T cells was extracted. TCRdb itself ran the PCR reads through MiXCR, one entry per CDR3 protein. The sample has over 15,000 distinct CDR3 sequences; roughly 45% are singletons.

The clonotype was recovered from a human donor who had recovered from COVID-19. The V gene is TRBV2, the J gene TRBJ2-1; D not certain. Sequences were obtained from CD4+ T cells from blood, cultured in vitro. The CDR3 DNA sequence: TGTGCCAGCAGTGAAGGTCTGCTCACTTCCAATGAGCAGTTCTTC. It yields the protein CASSEGLLTSNEQFF. Looking up the rest from reference TRBV2 and TRBJ2-1 gives the full variable domain: EPEVTQTPSHQVTQMGQEVILRCVPISNHLYFYWYRQILGQKVEFLVSFYNNEISEKSEIFDDQFSVERPDGSNFTLKIRSTKLEDSAMYFCASSEGLLTSNEQFFGPGTRLTVL.